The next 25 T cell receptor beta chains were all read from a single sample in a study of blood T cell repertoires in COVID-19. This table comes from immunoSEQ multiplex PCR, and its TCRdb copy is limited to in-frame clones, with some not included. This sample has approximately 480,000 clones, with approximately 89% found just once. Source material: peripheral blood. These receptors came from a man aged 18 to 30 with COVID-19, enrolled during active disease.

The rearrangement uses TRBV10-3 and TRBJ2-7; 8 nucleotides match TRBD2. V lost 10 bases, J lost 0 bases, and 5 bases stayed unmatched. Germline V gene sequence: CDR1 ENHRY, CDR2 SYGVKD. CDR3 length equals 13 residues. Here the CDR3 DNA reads TGTGCCACCAGCGGGGGTCCCTCCTACGAGCAGTACTTC. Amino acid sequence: CATSGGPSYEQYF.

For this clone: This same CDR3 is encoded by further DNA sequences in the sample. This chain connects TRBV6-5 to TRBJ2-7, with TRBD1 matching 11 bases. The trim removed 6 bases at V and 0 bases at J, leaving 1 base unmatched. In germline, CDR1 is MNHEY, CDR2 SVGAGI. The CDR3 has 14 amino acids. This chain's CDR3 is CASRGTGGSYEQYF. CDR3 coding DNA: TGTGCCAGCAGAGGGACAGGGGGCTCCTACGAGCAGTACTTC.

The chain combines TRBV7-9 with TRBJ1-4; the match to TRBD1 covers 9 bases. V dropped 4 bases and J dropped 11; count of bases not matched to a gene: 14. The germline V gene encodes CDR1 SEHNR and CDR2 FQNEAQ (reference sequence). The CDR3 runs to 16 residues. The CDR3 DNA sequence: TGTGCCAGCAGCTCGACAGGGGGAGTGTTACCAGAGAAACTGTTTTTT. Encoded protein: CASSSTGGVLPEKLFF.

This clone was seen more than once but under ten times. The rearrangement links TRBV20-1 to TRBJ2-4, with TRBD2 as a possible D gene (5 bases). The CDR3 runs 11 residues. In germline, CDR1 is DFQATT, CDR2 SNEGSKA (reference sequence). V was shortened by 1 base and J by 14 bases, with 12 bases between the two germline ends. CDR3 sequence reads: CSARGPGLEYF. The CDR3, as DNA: TGCAGTGCTAGAGGTCCGGGGTTGGAGTACTTC.

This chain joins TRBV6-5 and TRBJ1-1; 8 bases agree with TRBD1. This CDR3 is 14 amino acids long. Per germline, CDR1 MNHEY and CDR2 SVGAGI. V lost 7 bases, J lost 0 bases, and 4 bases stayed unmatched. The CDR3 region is CASTTDRVNTEAFF. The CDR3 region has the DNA TGTGCCAGCACCACGGACAGGGTGAACACTGAAGCTTTCTTT.

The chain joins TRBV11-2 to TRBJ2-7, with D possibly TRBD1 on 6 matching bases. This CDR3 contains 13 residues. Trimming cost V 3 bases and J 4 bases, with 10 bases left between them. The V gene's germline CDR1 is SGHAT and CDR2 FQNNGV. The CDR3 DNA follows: TGTGCCAGCAGCTTTGGGACACTGTACGAGCAGTACTTC. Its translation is CASSFGTLYEQYF.

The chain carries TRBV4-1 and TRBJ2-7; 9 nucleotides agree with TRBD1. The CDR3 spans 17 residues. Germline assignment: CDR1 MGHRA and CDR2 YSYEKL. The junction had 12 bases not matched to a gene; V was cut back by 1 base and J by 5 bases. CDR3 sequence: CASSQGSQGAGYDEQYF. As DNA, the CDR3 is TGCGCCAGCAGCCAAGGATCACAGGGGGCTGGTTATGACGAGCAGTACTTC.

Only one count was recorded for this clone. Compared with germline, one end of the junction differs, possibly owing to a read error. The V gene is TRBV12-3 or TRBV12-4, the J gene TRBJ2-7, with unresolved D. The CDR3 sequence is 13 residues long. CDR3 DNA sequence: TGTGCCAGCAGCTTAGCCCCCCCCCTCGAGCAGTACTTC. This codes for CASSLAPPLEQYF.

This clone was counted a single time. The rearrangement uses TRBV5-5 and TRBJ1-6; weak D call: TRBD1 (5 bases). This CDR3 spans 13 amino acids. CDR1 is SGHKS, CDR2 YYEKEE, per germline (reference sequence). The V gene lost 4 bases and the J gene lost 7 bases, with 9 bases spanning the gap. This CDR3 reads CASSRDSNSPLHF. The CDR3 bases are TGTGCCAGCAGCCGGGACTCAAATTCACCCCTCCACTTT.

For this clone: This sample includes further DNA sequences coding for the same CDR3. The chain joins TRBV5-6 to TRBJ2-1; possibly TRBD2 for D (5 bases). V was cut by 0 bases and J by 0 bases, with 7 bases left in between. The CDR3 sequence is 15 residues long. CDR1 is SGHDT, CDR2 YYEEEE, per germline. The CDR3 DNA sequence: TGTGCCAGCAGCTTGGGTGGGAGCTCCTACAATGAGCAGTTCTTC. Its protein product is CASSLGGSSYNEQFF.

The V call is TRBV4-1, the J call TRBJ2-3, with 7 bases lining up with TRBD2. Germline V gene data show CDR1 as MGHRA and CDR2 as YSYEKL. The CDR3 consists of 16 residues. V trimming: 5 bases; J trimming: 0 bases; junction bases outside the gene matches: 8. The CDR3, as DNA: TGCGCCAGCAGCTCCGCGACTAGCCTTAGCACAGATACGCAGTATTTT. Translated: CASSSATSLSTDTQYF.

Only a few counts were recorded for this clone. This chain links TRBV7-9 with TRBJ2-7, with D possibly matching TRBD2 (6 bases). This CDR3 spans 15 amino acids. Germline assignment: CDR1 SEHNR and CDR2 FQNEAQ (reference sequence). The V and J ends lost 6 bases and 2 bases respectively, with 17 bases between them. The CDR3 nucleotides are TGTGCCAGCAGTTACAAGACTAGTCCCCCCTACGAGCAGTACTTC. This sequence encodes CASSYKTSPPYEQYF.

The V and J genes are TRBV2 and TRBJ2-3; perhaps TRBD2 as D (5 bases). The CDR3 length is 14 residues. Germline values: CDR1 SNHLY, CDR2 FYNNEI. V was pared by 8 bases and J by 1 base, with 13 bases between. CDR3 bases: TGTGCCAGCGGGTGGCGGGCAGGCACAGATACGCAGTATTTT. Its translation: CASGWRAGTDTQYF.

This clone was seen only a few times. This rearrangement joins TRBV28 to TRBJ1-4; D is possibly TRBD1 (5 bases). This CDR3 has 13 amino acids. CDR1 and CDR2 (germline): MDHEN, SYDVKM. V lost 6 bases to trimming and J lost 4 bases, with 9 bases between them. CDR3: CASSDSHNEKLFF. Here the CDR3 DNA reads TGTGCCAGCAGCGACAGTCATAATGAAAAACTGTTTTTT.

The DNA for the CDR3 is TGTGCCAGCAGTGAAGAGACGATCTTGGCGGGGCCCTCCTACGAGCAGTACTTC. The encoded protein is CASSEETILAGPSYEQYF. This chain connects TRBV6-1 to TRBJ2-7, with TRBD2 as a possible D gene (6 bases). The CDR3 contains 18 residues. In germline, CDR1 is MNHNS, CDR2 SASEGT. The germline V and J ends were trimmed by 1 base and 0 bases, with 19 bases remaining between them.

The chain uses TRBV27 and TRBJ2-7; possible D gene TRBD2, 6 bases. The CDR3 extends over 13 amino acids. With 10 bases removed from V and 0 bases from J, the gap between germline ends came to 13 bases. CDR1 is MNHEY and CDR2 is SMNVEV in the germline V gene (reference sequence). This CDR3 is CATAAGLSYEQYF. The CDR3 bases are TGTGCCACTGCAGCGGGCCTCTCCTACGAGCAGTACTTC.

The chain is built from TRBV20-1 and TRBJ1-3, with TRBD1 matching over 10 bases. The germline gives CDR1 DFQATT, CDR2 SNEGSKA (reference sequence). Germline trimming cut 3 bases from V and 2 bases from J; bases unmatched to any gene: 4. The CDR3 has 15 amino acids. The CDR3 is CSASETGGPGNTIYF. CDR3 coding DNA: TGCAGTGCTAGTGAGACAGGGGGCCCTGGAAACACCATATATTTT.

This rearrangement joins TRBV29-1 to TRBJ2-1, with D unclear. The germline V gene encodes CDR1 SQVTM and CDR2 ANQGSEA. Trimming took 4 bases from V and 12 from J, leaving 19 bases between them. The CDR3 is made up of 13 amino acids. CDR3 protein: CSVVSRLTPLQFF. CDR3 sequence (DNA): TGCAGCGTTGTGAGCAGGCTCACCCCCTTGCAGTTCTTC.

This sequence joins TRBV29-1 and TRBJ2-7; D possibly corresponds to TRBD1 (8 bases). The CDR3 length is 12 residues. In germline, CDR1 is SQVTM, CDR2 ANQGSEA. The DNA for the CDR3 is TGCAGTTATAGACAGGGGAGGGGCGAGCAGTACTTC. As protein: CSYRQGRGEQYF.

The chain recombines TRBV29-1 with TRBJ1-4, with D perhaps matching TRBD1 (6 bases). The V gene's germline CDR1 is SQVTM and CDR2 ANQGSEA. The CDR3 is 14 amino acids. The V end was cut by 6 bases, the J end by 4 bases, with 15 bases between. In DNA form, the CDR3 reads TGCAGCGTGAACAGGGATTTGGATAATGAAAAACTGTTTTTT. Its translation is CSVNRDLDNEKLFF.

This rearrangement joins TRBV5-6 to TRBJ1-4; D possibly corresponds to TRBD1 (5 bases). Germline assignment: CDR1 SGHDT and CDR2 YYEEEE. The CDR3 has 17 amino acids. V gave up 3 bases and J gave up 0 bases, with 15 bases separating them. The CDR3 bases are TGTGCCAGCAGCTCCCTGACAGACGATGCAACTAATGAAAAACTGTTTTTT. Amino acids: CASSSLTDDATNEKLFF.

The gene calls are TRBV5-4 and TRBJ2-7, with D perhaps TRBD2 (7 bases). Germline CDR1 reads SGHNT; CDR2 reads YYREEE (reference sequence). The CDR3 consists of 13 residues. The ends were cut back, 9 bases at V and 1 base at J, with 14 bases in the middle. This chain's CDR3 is CATRGGDSYEQYF. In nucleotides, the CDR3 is TGTGCCACTCGAGGGGGGGATTCCTACGAGCAGTACTTC.

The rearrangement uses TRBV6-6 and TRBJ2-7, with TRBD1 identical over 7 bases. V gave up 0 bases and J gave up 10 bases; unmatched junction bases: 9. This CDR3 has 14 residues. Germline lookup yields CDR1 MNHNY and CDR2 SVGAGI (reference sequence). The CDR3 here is CASSYSRDSAEQYF. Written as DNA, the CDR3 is TGTGCCAGCAGTTACTCTCGGGACAGTGCGGAACAGTACTTC.

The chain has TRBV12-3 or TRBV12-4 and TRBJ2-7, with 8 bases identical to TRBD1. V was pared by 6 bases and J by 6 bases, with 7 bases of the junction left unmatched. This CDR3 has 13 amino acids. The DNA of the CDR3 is TGTGCCAGCAGCCCCAGGGGGCTGGGCGAGCAGTACTTC. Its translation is CASSPRGLGEQYF.

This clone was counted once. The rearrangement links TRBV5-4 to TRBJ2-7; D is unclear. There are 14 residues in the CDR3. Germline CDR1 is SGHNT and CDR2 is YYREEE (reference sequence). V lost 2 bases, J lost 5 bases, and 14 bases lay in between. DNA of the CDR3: TGTGCCAGCAGCTTATCCCTCTCTCGGGACGAGCAGTACTTC. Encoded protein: CASSLSLSRDEQYF.